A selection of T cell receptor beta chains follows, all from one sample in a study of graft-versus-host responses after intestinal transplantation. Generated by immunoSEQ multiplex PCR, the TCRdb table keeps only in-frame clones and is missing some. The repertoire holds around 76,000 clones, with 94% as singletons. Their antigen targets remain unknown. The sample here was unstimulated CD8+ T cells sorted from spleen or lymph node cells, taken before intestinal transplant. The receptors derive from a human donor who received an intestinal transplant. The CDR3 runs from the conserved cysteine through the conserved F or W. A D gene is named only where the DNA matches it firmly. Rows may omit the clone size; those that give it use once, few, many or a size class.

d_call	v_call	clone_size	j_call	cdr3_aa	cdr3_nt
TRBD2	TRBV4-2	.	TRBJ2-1	CASSQTLAGEFSSYNEQFF	TGTGCCAGCAGCCAAACGCTAGCGGGAGAGTTTAGCTCCTACAATGAGCAGTTCTTC
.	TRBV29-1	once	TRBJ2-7	CSVGSGTVSYEQYF	TGCAGCGTTGGATCCGGGACGGTCTCCTACGAGCAGTACTTC
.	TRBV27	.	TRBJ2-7	CASSLAFRGDRSSYEQYF	TGTGCCAGCAGTTTAGCCTTTCGGGGGGACAGGAGTTCCTACGAGCAGTACTTC
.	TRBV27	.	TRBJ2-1	CASSFRLGLNEQFF	TGTGCCAGCAGTTTCCGCCTAGGACTAAATGAGCAGTTCTTC
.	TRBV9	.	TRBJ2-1	CASNEGGGRNNEQFF	TGTGCCAGCAACGAAGGAGGGGGTCGGAACAATGAGCAGTTCTTC
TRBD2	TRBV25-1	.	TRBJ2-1	CASSEQAGGPGNEQFF	TGTGCCAGCAGTGAACAAGCGGGAGGGCCAGGGAATGAGCAGTTCTTC
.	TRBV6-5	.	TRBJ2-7	CASSYSGDLPYEQYF	TGTGCCAGCAGTTACTCCGGGGACCTACCCTACGAGCAGTACTTC
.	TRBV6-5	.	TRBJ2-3	CASSPNTYTQYF	TGTGCCAGCAGCCCGAACACGTACACGCAGTATTTT
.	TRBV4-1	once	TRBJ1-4	CASRQGVEKLFF	TGCGCCAGCAGACAGGGTGTCGAAAAACTGTTTTTT
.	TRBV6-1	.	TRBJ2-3	CASSDYNLPSTDTQYF	TGTGCCAGCAGTGATTATAACCTTCCTAGCACAGATACGCAGTATTTT
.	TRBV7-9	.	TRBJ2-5	CASTEDGKETQYF	TGTGCCAGCACCGAGGACGGTAAAGAGACCCAGTACTTC
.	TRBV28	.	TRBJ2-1	CASSFPSGTDIKHYNEQFF	TGTGCCAGCAGTTTCCCAAGCGGGACAGACATTAAACACTACAATGAGCAGTTCTTC
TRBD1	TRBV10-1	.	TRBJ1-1	CASSEDLDRPAFF	TGCGCCAGCAGTGAGGATTTGGACAGGCCAGCTTTCTTT
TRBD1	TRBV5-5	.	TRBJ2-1	CASSYGDRGFIDEQFF	TGTGCCAGCAGCTATGGGGACAGGGGGTTTATTGATGAGCAGTTCTTC
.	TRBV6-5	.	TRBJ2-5	CASSYVQEETQYF	TGTGCCAGCAGTTACGTCCAGGAAGAGACCCAGTACTTC
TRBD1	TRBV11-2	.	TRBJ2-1	CASSSPAGTGINNEQFF	TGTGCCAGCAGCTCCCCAGCCGGGACAGGGATCAACAATGAGCAGTTCTTC
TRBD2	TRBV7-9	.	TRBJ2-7	CASSNPEGTSVNSYEQYF	TGTGCCAGCAGTAATCCAGAGGGGACTAGCGTAAACTCCTACGAGCAGTACTTC
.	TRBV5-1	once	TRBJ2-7	CASGNTSSYEQYF	TGCGCCAGCGGGAATACTAGCTCCTACGAGCAGTACTTC
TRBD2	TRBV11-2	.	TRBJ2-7	CASSLMSGTSGSEQYF	TGTGCCAGCAGCTTAATGTCCGGGACTAGCGGGAGCGAGCAGTACTTC
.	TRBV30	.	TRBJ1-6	CAWSDTVRYDSPLHF	TGTGCCTGGAGTGATACAGTCAGATATGATTCACCCCTCCACTTT
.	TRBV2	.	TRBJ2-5	CASSEALREQETQYF	TGTGCCAGCAGTGAAGCGTTGCGGGAACAAGAGACCCAGTACTTC
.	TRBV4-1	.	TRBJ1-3	CASSQDGGGWSGNTIYF	TGCGCCAGCAGCCAAGACGGAGGGGGTTGGAGTGGAAACACCATATATTTT